The source of this T cell receptor beta chain is a study of cytomegalovirus exposure and HLA in healthy donors. Study-level results: In an earlier analysis, about 87% or about 30%: the productive usage of most TCR beta V segments.

The CDR3 extends over 13 amino acids. The V gene's germline CDR1 is MNHEY and CDR2 SVGAGI. V lost 3 bases and J lost 9; bases outside the gene matches: 4. As concerns this clone: Its target is unknown.

PCR involved 60 Vbeta and 13 Jbeta primers. Generated by immunoSEQ multiplex PCR, the TCRdb table keeps only in-frame clones and is missing some. The sample yields fewer than 120,000 clones, over 60% seen once. The receptor comes from a woman aged 55 to 70 in good health and CMV-seropositive. This rearrangement joins TRBV6-5 to TRBJ1-2; 10 nucleotides agree with TRBD1. Sequenced sample: PBMCs. The CDR3 loop is CASSYGTGVSYTF. Here the CDR3 DNA reads TGTGCCAGCAGTTATGGGACAGGGGTTAGCTACACCTTC.